The 22 T cell receptor beta chains listed next were all sequenced from one sample in a study of blood T cell repertoires in COVID-19. Repertoires were generated with immunoSEQ multiplex PCR, while TCRdb's copy carries only in-frame clones and drops some. The sample contains about 260,000 clones, around 89% of which appear only once. The sample taken for sequencing was PBMCs or T cells enriched from blood (not recorded which). The receptor set was obtained from a woman aged 45-59 years who had recovered from COVID-19.

The rearrangement joins TRBV2 to TRBJ1-1; no reliable D call. The CDR3 length is 14 residues. Trimming removed 3 bases from V and 3 bases from J, with 11 bases in between. Per the germline V gene, CDR1 is SNHLY and CDR2 is FYNNEI. Written as DNA, the CDR3 is TGTGCCAGCAGTGACGGGGTTTCGGACACTGAAGCTTTCTTT. Residues: CASSDGVSDTEAFF.

The CDR3 sequence: CASSSRGSGNTIYF. In DNA, the CDR3 is TGTGCCAGCAGCTCCAGGGGCTCCGGAAACACCATATATTTT. V and J are TRBV3-1 (or the pseudogene TRBV3-2) and TRBJ1-3, with TRBD1 as a possible D gene (6 bases). CDR3 length equals 14 residues. Germline V CDR1 and CDR2: LGHDT, YNNKEL (reference sequence). The ends were cut back, 5 bases at V and 4 bases at J, with 12 bases in the middle.

This chain uses TRBV19 with TRBJ1-2, with a tentative D call TRBD1 (6 bases). Trimming left V 3 bases short and J 4 bases short, with 12 bases between. The CDR3 contains 14 residues. CDR1 LNHDA and CDR2 SQIVND come from the germline V gene (reference sequence). This CDR3 reads CASSMTGTFYGYTF. CDR3 DNA: TGTGCCAGTAGTATGACAGGAACCTTCTATGGCTACACCTTC.

This chain uses TRBV18 with TRBJ1-4; D possibly corresponds to TRBD1 (6 bases). Germline V gene sequence: CDR1 KGHSH, CDR2 LQKENI. This CDR3 is 17 amino acids long. Trimming cost V 1 base and J 4 bases, with 16 bases left between them. CDR3 DNA: TGTGCCAGCTCACCACTTAGAACTCGGACAGATAATGAAAAACTGTTTTTT. Its protein is CASSPLRTRTDNEKLFF.

The J gene is TRBJ1-6, the V gene TRBV4-2; D gene ambiguous. This CDR3 has 15 amino acids. The V gene lost 0 bases and the J gene lost 1 base, with 4 bases spanning the gap. Germline CDR1 and CDR2: LGHNA and YNFKEQ. CDR3 sequence: CASSQDPSYNSPLHF. The CDR3 DNA sequence: TGTGCCAGCAGCCAAGACCCTTCCTATAATTCACCCCTCCACTTT.

The rearrangement joins TRBV5-5 to TRBJ2-3, with 8 positions matching TRBD1. The CDR3 runs to 14 residues. CDR1 SGHKS and CDR2 YYEKEE come from the germline V gene (reference sequence). V lost 1 base, J lost 5 bases, and 3 bases stayed unmatched. The CDR3 DNA follows: TGTGCCAGCAGCTTGTTAACAGGGGGAGATACGCAGTATTTT. Translation: CASSLLTGGDTQYF.

This sequence joins TRBV3-1 (or the pseudogene TRBV3-2) and TRBJ2-3; a possible D gene is TRBD2 (7 bases). Germline V gene lookup returns CDR1 LGHDT and CDR2 YNNKEL (reference sequence). The CDR3 contains 18 residues. V was shortened by 4 bases and J by 4 bases, with 24 bases between the two germline ends. CDR3 sequence: CASSRPRGGRALADTQYF. For the CDR3, the DNA is TGTGCCAGCAGCCGCCCTAGAGGGGGGAGGGCCCTCGCAGATACGCAGTATTTT.

The rearrangement links TRBV14 to TRBJ2-1; maybe TRBD2 (6 bases). Trimming cost V 2 bases and J 5 bases, with 13 bases left between them. CDR1 is SGHDN and CDR2 is FVKESK in the germline V gene. The CDR3 sequence is 15 residues long. DNA for the CDR3: TGTGCCAGCAGCCAACAAATTGGACTAAACAATGAGCAGTTCTTC. This encodes CASSQQIGLNNEQFF.

The chain carries TRBV6-5 and TRBJ1-1; D may be TRBD1 (6 bases). Germline V gene lookup returns CDR1 MNHEY and CDR2 SVGAGI. Deletions cut 6 bases from V and 7 bases from J, with 18 bases between. The CDR3 extends over 14 amino acids. The DNA for the CDR3 is TGTGCCAGCAGGGGCCGGGACACCCCAGTTGAAGCTTTCTTT. This translates into CASRGRDTPVEAFF.

A few counts support this clone. The chain carries TRBV7-9 and TRBJ1-6, with D maybe TRBD1 (5 bases). This CDR3 comprises 15 residues. The germline V and J ends were trimmed by 3 bases and 9 bases, with 15 bases remaining between them. CDR1 is SEHNR and CDR2 is FQNEAQ in the germline V gene (reference sequence). This CDR3 is CASSFLRDAGSPLHF. CDR3 bases: TGTGCCAGCAGCTTCTTGCGGGACGCGGGTTCACCCCTCCACTTT. The variable domain in full, with the rest retrieved from reference TRBV7-9 and TRBJ1-6, is DTGVSQNPRHKITKRGQNVTFRCDPISEHNRLYWYRQTLGQGPEFLTYFQNEAQLEKSRLLSDRFSAERPKGSFSTLEIQRTEQGDSAMYLCASSFLRDAGSPLHFGNGTRLTVT.

The rearrangement links TRBV25-1 to TRBJ1-4; D is ambiguous. Trimming removed 2 bases at V and 0 bases at J, with 7 bases between. CDR1 is MGHDK and CDR2 is SYGVNS in the germline V gene. The CDR3 has 15 residues. CDR3 sequence (DNA): TGTGCCAGCAGTGAAGCCGGGGCAACTAATGAAAAACTGTTTTTT. Its protein is CASSEAGATNEKLFF.

The chain couples TRBV7-9 to TRBJ2-1, with D possibly TRBD2 on 7 matching bases. Germline CDR1 reads SEHNR; CDR2 reads FQNEAQ (reference sequence). The germline V and J ends were trimmed by 3 bases and 4 bases, with 13 bases remaining between them. There are 15 residues in the CDR3. The CDR3 bases are TGTGCCAGCAGCTTCGGGGGGCGGCTATACAATGAGCAGTTCTTC. Amino acids: CASSFGGRLYNEQFF.

V and J are TRBV7-2 and TRBJ2-3; 9 nucleotides line up with TRBD1. The CDR3 runs 15 residues. The junction had 2 bases not matched to a gene; V was cut back by 4 bases and J by 0 bases. CDR1 is SGHTA, CDR2 FQGNSA, per germline. The CDR3 sequence: CASSSGTGSTDTQYF. CDR3 nucleotide sequence: TGTGCCAGCAGCTCGGGGACAGGGAGCACAGATACGCAGTATTTT.

V is TRBV19 and J is TRBJ2-7, with 9 positions matching TRBD1. The CDR3 spans 16 residues. CDR1 and CDR2 (germline): LNHDA, SQIVND (reference sequence). Trimming cost V 4 bases and J 6 bases; bases outside gene matches: 13. The CDR3 coding sequence is TGTGCCAGTAGTACCGGGACAGGGCGGTTTTTCTTCGAGCAGTACTTC. Translating gives CASSTGTGRFFFEQYF.

This clone was counted only a few times. The chain combines TRBV7-9 with TRBJ2-2; 8 bases align to TRBD2. The junction had 12 bases not matched to a gene; V was cut back by 7 bases and J by 5 bases. Germline lookup yields CDR1 SEHNR and CDR2 FQNEAQ (reference sequence). The CDR3 is 16 amino acids. In nucleotides, the CDR3 is TGTGCCAGCACCCCACGGGGAGCGGGAGAAACCGGGGAGCTGTTTTTT. Encoded protein: CASTPRGAGETGELFF.

CDR3 sequence (DNA): TGTGCCAGCAGCTTGGGGCAGGCCTTGTACCAAGAGACCCAGTACTTC. It is translated as CASSLGQALYQETQYF. The chain combines TRBV5-5 with TRBJ2-5; no clear D. V gave up 0 bases and J gave up 0 bases, with 12 bases separating them. The germline V gene has CDR1 SGHKS and CDR2 YYEKEE (reference sequence). This CDR3 contains 16 residues.

This chain joins TRBV30 and TRBJ1-1; the D is unclear. The germline V gene has CDR1 GTSNPN and CDR2 SVGIG (reference sequence). Trimming left V 4 bases short and J 0 bases short, with 21 bases between. The CDR3 is made up of 17 amino acids. The CDR3 nucleotides are TGTGCCTGGAAAATAAGTGAGATGAGAAGTTTGAACACTGAAGCTTTCTTT. Translation: CAWKISEMRSLNTEAFF.

The CDR3: CASSLGQSTNYGYTF. Written as DNA, the CDR3 is TGCGCCAGCAGCTTGGGACAGAGTACTAACTATGGCTACACCTTC. V usage is TRBV5-1 and J usage is TRBJ1-2, with D maybe TRBD1 (5 bases). This CDR3 contains 15 residues. Germline lookup yields CDR1 SGHRS and CDR2 YFSETQ. Trimming pared 0 bases from V and 0 bases from J, leaving 9 bases between.

A few counts support this clone. This rearrangement joins TRBV19 to TRBJ1-5; possibly TRBD1 for D (5 bases). V was trimmed by 3 bases and J by 0 bases, leaving 9 bases between them. CDR3 length equals 15 residues. The V gene's germline CDR1 is LNHDA and CDR2 SQIVND (reference sequence). CDR3 sequence: CASSIRRDSNQPQHF. The CDR3 nucleotides are TGTGCCAGTAGTATTCGCAGGGATAGCAATCAGCCCCAGCATTTT.

This sequence joins TRBV5-5 and TRBJ2-3, with D unresolved. The CDR3 has 14 residues. V was trimmed by 0 bases and J by 2 bases, leaving 7 bases between them. Per germline, CDR1 SGHKS and CDR2 YYEKEE (reference sequence). CDR3 residues: CASSLGQDTDTQYF. The CDR3 DNA follows: TGTGCCAGCAGCTTGGGACAAGACACAGATACGCAGTATTTT.

J is TRBJ1-5 and V is TRBV19; maybe TRBD1 (5 bases). CDR3 length equals 14 residues. Germline V lookup: CDR1 LNHDA, CDR2 SQIVND (reference sequence). Trimming took 3 bases from V and 5 from J, leaving 11 bases between them. CDR3 DNA: TGTGCCAGTAGTATTAAGCAGGGCTATCAGCCCCAGCATTTT. Translation gives CASSIKQGYQPQHF. The whole variable domain, remainder taken from reference TRBV19 and TRBJ1-5, is DGGITQSPKYLFRKEGQNVTLSCEQNLNHDAMYWYRQDPGQGLRLIYYSQIVNDFQKGDIAEGYSVSREKKESFPLTVTSAQKNPTAFYLCASSIKQGYQPQHFGDGTRLSIL.

The V call is TRBV7-2, the J call TRBJ2-7; 9 bases line up with TRBD1. Germline loops: CDR1 SGHTA, CDR2 FQGNSA. The CDR3 spans 16 residues. Losses at the gene ends were 2 bases for V and 5 bases for J; bases not matched to a gene: 10. The CDR3: CASSLSTGQGTHEQYF. CDR3 DNA sequence: TGTGCCAGCAGCTTATCTACGGGACAGGGTACCCACGAGCAGTACTTC.